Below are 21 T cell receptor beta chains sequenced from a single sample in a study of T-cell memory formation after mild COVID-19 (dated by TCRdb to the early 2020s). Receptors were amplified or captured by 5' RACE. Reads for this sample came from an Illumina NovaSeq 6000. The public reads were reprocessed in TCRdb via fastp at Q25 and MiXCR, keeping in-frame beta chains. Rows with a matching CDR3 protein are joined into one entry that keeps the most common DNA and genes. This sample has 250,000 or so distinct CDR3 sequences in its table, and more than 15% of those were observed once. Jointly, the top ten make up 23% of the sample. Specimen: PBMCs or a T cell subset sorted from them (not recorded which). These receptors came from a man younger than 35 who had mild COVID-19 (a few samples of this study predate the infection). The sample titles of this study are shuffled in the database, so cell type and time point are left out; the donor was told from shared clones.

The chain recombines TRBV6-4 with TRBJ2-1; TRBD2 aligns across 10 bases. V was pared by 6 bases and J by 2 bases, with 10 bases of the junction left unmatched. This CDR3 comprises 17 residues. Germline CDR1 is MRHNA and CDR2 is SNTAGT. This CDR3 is CASRESPLAGAYNEQFF. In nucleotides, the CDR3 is TGTGCCAGCAGAGAGTCCCCTCTAGCGGGGGCCTACAATGAGCAGTTCTTC.

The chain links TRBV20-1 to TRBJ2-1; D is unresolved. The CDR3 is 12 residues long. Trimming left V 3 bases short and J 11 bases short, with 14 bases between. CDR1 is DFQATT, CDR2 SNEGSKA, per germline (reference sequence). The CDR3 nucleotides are TGCAGTGCTAGTCTGGAGCGACCCAAGCAGTTCTTC. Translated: CSASLERPKQFF.

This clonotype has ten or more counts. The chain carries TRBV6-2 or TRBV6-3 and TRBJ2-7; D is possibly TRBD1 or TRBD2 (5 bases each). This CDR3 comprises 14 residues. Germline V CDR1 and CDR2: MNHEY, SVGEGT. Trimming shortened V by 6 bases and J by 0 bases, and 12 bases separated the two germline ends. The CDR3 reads CASSPGTVSYEQYF. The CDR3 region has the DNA TGTGCCAGCAGCCCGGGGACCGTCTCCTACGAGCAGTACTTC.

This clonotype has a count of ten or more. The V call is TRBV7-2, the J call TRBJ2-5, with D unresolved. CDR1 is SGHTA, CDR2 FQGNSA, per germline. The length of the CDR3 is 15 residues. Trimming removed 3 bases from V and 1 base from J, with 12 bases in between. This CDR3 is CASSFQRGTQETQYF. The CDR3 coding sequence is TGTGCCAGCAGCTTCCAACGAGGCACCCAAGAGACCCAGTACTTC.

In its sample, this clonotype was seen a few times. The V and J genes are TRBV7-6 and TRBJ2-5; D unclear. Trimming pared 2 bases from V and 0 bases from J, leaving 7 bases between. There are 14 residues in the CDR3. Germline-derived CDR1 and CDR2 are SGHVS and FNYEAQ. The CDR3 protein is CASSLTVNQETQYF. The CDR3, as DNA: TGTGCCAGCAGCTTAACAGTTAACCAAGAGACCCAGTACTTC.

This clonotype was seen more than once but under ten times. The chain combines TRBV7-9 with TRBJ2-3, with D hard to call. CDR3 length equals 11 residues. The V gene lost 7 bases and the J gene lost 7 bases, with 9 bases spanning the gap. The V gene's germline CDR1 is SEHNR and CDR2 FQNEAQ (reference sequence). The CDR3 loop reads CASTNLNTQYF. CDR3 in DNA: TGTGCCAGCACCAACCTGAATACGCAGTATTTT.

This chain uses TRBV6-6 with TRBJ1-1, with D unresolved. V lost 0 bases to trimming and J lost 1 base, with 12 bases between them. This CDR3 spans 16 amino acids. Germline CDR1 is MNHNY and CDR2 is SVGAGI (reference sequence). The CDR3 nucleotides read TGTGCCAGCAGTTACTCGAGGAGCGCAGGGAACACTGAAGCTTTCTTT. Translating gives CASSYSRSAGNTEAFF.

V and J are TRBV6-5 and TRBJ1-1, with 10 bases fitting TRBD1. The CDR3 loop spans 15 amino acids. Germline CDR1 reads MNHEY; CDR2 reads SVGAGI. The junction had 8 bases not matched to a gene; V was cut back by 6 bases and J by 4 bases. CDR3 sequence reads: CASSSLTGGGTEAFF. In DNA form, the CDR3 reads TGTGCCAGCAGCTCTCTGACAGGGGGCGGCACTGAAGCTTTCTTT.

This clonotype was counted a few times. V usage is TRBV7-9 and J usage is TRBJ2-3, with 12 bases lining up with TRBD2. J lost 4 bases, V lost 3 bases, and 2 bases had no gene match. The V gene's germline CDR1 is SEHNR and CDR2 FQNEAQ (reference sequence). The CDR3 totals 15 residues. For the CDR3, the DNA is TGTGCCAGCAGCTTTGGACTAGCGGGGCCAGATACGCAGTATTTT. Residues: CASSFGLAGPDTQYF.

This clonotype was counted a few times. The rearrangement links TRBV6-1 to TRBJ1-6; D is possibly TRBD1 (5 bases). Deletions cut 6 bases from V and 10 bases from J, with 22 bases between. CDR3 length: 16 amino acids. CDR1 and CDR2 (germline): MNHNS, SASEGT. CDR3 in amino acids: CASRASRVFVDSPLHF. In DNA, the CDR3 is TGTGCCAGCAGAGCATCCAGGGTCTTCGTGGACTCACCCCTCCACTTT.

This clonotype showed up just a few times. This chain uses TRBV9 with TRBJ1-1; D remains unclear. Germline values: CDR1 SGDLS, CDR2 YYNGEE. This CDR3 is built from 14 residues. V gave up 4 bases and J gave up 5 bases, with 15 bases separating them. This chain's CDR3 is CASSPPAGRTEAFF. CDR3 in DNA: TGTGCCAGCAGCCCACCAGCGGGTAGAACTGAAGCTTTCTTT. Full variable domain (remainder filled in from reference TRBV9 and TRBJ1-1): DSGVTQTPKHLITATGQRVTLRCSPRSGDLSVYWYQQSLDQGLQFLIQYYNGEERAKGNILERFSAQQFPDLHSELNLSSLELGDSALYFCASSPPAGRTEAFFGQGTRLTVV.

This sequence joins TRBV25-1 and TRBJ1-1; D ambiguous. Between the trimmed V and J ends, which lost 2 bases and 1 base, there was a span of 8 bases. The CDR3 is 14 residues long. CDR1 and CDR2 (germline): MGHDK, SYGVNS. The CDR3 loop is CASSERGGNTEAFF. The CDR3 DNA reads TGTGCCAGCAGTGAACGCGGAGGGAACACTGAAGCTTTCTTT.

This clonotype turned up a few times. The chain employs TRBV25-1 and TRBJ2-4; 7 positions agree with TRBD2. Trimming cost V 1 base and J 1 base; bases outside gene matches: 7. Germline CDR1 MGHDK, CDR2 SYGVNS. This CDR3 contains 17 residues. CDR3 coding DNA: TGTGCCAGCAGTGAATGGGAGGGTCGGAACGCCAAAAACATTCAGTACTTC. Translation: CASSEWEGRNAKNIQYF.

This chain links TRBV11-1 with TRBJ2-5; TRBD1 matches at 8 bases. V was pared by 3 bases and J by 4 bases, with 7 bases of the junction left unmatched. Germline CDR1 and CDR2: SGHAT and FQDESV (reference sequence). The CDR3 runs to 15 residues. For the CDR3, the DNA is TGTGCCAGCAGCTTTACCTGGACAGGGAGAGAGACCCAGTACTTC. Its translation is CASSFTWTGRETQYF.

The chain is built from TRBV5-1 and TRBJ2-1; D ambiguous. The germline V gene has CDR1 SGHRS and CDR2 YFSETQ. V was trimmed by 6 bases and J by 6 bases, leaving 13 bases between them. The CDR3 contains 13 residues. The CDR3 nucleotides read TGCGCCAGCACCTCTCAGCAGGTCAATGAGCAGTTCTTC. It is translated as CASTSQQVNEQFF.

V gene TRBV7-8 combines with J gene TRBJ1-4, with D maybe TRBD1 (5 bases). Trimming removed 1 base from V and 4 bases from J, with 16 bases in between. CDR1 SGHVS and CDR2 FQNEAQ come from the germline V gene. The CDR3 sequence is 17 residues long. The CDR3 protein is CASSLGIGGANNEKLFF. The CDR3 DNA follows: TGTGCCAGCAGCTTAGGAATTGGAGGGGCTAATAATGAAAAACTGTTTTTT.

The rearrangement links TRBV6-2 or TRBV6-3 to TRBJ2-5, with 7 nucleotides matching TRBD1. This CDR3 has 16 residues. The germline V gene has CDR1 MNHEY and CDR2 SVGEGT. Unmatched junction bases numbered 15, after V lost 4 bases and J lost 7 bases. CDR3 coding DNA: TGTGCCAGCAGTTTATTGGCGGTCCCGAACAGGGGGACCCAGTACTTC. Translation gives CASSLLAVPNRGTQYF.

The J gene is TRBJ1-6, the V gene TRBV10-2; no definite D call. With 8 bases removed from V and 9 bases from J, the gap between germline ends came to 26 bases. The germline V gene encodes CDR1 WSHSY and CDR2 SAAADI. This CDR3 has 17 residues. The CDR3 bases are TGCGCCAGCTCCACCCACCGGGCCCCCGGAGATGGTTCACCCCTCCACTTT. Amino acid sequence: CASSTHRAPGDGSPLHF.

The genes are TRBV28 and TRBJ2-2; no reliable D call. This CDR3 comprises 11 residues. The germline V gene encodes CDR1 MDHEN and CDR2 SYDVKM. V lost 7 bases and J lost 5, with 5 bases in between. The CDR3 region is CASTRTGELFF. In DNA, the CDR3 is TGTGCCAGCACCCGAACCGGGGAGCTGTTTTTT.

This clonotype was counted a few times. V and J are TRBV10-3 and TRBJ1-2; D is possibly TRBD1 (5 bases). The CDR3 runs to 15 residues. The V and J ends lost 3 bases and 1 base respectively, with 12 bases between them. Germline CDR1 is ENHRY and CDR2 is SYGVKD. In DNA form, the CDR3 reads TGTGCCATCAGTGAAGGGGCGGTGGGTAACTATGGCTACACCTTC. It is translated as CAISEGAVGNYGYTF.

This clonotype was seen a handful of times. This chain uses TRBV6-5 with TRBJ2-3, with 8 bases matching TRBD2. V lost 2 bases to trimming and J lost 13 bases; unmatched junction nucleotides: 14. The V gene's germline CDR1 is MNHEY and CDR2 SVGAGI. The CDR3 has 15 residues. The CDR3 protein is CASSYGVAGTRREYF. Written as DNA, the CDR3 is TGTGCCAGCAGTTACGGGGTAGCGGGGACCCGCCGGGAGTATTTT.